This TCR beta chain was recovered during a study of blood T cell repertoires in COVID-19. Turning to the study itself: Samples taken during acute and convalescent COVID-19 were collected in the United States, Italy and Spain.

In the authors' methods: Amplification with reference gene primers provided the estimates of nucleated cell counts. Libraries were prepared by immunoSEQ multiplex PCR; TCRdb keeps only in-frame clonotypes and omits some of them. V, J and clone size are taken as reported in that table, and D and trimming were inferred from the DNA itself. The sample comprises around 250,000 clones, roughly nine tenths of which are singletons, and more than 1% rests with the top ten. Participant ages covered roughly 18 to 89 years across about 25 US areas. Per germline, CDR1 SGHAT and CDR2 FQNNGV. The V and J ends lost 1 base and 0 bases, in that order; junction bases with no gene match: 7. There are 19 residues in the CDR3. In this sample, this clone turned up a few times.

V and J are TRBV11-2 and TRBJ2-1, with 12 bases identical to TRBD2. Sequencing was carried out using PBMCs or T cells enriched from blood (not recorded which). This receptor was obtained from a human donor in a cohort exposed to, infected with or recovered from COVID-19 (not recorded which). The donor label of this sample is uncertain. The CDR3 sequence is CASSLGLAGGRSSYNEQFF. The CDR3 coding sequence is TGTGCCAGCAGCTTAGGGCTAGCGGGGGGGCGGAGCTCCTACAATGAGCAGTTCTTC.